The entry below gives a single T cell receptor beta chain sequence along with its context. Its antigen is currently unknown. This specimen includes other DNA sequences encoding the same CDR3. The CDR3 contains 14 residues. Germline assignment: CDR1 MNHEY and CDR2 SMNVEV (reference sequence). Trimming cost V 5 bases and J 1 base, with 11 bases left between them. TCRdb's table, derived via immunoSEQ multiplex PCR, lists solely in-frame clones and lacks some. The sample includes about 2.2 million clones, just over 90% of them seen just once. Terminally differentiated effector memory CD45RA+ cells were left out of the naive CD8 fraction, which was CD45RO-negative and positively selected for CCR7. Donors were healthy HIV-negative adults without recently reported acute infections or vaccinations. The data were taken from a study of shared clonotypes between healthy human individuals. Study-level findings and limits: Across a handful of donors, naive CD4 shared 4.5% to 6%, naive CD8 over 3%, memory CD4 roughly 2.5%, memory CD8 0.4%. Clonotype sharing levels among donors were expected to vary with sequencing depth.

The origin of this receptor is a man between 18 and 29 years old in good health. Some clones in this sample may be carry-over from other donors' samples. The source material was naive CD8+ T cells from PBMCs. The chain links TRBV27 to TRBJ1-1; D possibly corresponds to TRBD1 (6 bases). CDR3 nucleotide sequence: TGTGCCAGCAGTCCAGGCAGGGGGAACACTGAAGCTTTCTTT. Translation: CASSPGRGNTEAFF.